These T cell receptor beta chains were read from a single sample in a study of cytomegalovirus exposure and HLA in healthy donors. This table comes from immunoSEQ multiplex PCR, and its TCRdb copy is limited to in-frame clones, with some not included. The profile shows 80,000 or so clones, approximately 60% of them singletons. Sequencing was done on a sample of PBMCs. The receptors come from a male donor in good health and CMV-seropositive. CDR3s include the opening cysteine and the closing phenylalanine or tryptophan. The order of the fields is clone size, V gene, D gene, J gene, CDR3 DNA, CDR3 protein. The D gene is left open where the match is weak. Clone size is shown for a subset of rows, as once, few, many or a class of expanded clone.

clone size: -
V gene: TRBV6-1
D gene: -
J gene: TRBJ1-2
CDR3 DNA: TGTGCCAGCAGTGAAAACCCCCGGGGGGCTAACCCCTATGGCTACACCTTC
CDR3 protein: CASSENPRGANPYGYTF

clone size: few
V gene: TRBV5-4
D gene: TRBD1
J gene: TRBJ2-7
CDR3 DNA: TGTGCCAGCAGCGTCAGGGACAGGGGGCAGCGCGAGCAGTACTTC
CDR3 protein: CASSVRDRGQREQYF

clone size: few
V gene: TRBV27
D gene: TRBD2
J gene: TRBJ2-3
CDR3 DNA: TGTGCCAGCAGTTTGACTAGCCGAAGCACAGATACGCAGTATTTT
CDR3 protein: CASSLTSRSTDTQYF

clone size: -
V gene: TRBV28
D gene: -
J gene: TRBJ1-6
CDR3 DNA: TGTGCCAGCAGTTTACAGGACATAGGTTATTCACCCCTCCACTTT
CDR3 protein: CASSLQDIGYSPLHF

clone size: few
V gene: TRBV6-6
D gene: TRBD1
J gene: TRBJ1-1
CDR3 DNA: TGTGCCAGCAGCCCAACAGGGGGCACTGAAGCTTTCTTT
CDR3 protein: CASSPTGGTEAFF

clone size: -
V gene: TRBV19
D gene: -
J gene: TRBJ1-4
CDR3 DNA: TGTGCCAGTAGTATAGGAGGCAGAGAGAATGAAAAACTGTTTTTT
CDR3 protein: CASSIGGRENEKLFF

clone size: once
V gene: TRBV18
D gene: -
J gene: TRBJ2-5
CDR3 DNA: TGTGCCAGCTCACCACCGATTAGCCAAGAGACCCAGTACTTC
CDR3 protein: CASSPPISQETQYF

clone size: few
V gene: TRBV6-5
D gene: TRBD1
J gene: TRBJ1-1
CDR3 DNA: TGTGCCAGCACCTTGACAGGGGGGGTTACTGAAGCTTTCTTT
CDR3 protein: CASTLTGGVTEAFF

clone size: -
V gene: TRBV5-4
D gene: TRBD1
J gene: TRBJ2-5
CDR3 DNA: TGTGCCAGCAGCGGAAGGACAGGGGCCCTAGAGACCCAGTACTTC
CDR3 protein: CASSGRTGALETQYF

clone size: few
V gene: TRBV27
D gene: -
J gene: TRBJ2-7
CDR3 DNA: TGTGCCAGCAGTTACAGCCCCGGGCAGGGCGAGCAGTACTTC
CDR3 protein: CASSYSPGQGEQYF

clone size: -
V gene: TRBV5-5
D gene: -
J gene: TRBJ2-7
CDR3 DNA: TGTGCCAGCAGCGCCAGGTCGGAGGTGGCTTACGAGCAGTACTTC
CDR3 protein: CASSARSEVAYEQYF

clone size: -
V gene: TRBV11-2
D gene: TRBD1
J gene: TRBJ1-1
CDR3 DNA: TGTGCCAGCAGCTCCACCCAGACAGGGGCTGGGGCTGAAGCTTTCTTT
CDR3 protein: CASSSTQTGAGAEAFF

clone size: -
V gene: TRBV2
D gene: -
J gene: TRBJ1-4
CDR3 DNA: TGTGCCAGCAGGCTAGACAGAAAGGGTGAAAAACTGTTTTTT
CDR3 protein: CASRLDRKGEKLFF

clone size: -
V gene: TRBV29-1
D gene: -
J gene: TRBJ2-7
CDR3 DNA: TGCAGCGTTCAACAGGGCGGCTACGAGCAGTACTTC
CDR3 protein: CSVQQGGYEQYF

clone size: -
V gene: TRBV5-4
D gene: -
J gene: TRBJ1-2
CDR3 DNA: TGTGCCAGCAGCTTGACTGAGAGGGAGAAAGGCACCTTC
CDR3 protein: CASSLTEREKGTF

clone size: once
V gene: TRBV7-9
D gene: -
J gene: TRBJ1-2
CDR3 DNA: TGTGCCAGCAGCTTGGAGACTTCTTATGGCTACACCTTC
CDR3 protein: CASSLETSYGYTF

clone size: few
V gene: TRBV6-5
D gene: TRBD1
J gene: TRBJ2-7
CDR3 DNA: TGTGCCAGCAGTTTTACCTCGGGACAGGGGGCGGGGGAGCAGTACTTC
CDR3 protein: CASSFTSGQGAGEQYF

clone size: few
V gene: TRBV5-6
D gene: TRBD1
J gene: TRBJ2-7
CDR3 DNA: TGTGCCAGCAGCGTTGGGACAGGCTACGAGCAGTACTTC
CDR3 protein: CASSVGTGYEQYF

clone size: -
V gene: TRBV30
D gene: -
J gene: TRBJ2-7
CDR3 DNA: TGTGCCTGGAGTGTACCCCCACAGGCCTACGAGCAGTACTTC
CDR3 protein: CAWSVPPQAYEQYF

clone size: -
V gene: TRBV2
D gene: -
J gene: TRBJ2-2
CDR3 DNA: TGTGCCAGCAGTGAGGGAAGGGGCTTGGGAAACACCGGGGAGCTGTTTTTT
CDR3 protein: CASSEGRGLGNTGELFF

clone size: -
V gene: TRBV6-5
D gene: -
J gene: TRBJ2-5
CDR3 DNA: TGTGCCAGCAGTTACTCACGGGGGGCGCAGACCCAGTACTTC
CDR3 protein: CASSYSRGAQTQYF

clone size: few
V gene: TRBV5-4
D gene: TRBD1
J gene: TRBJ2-5
CDR3 DNA: TGTGCCAGCAGGGACGAACAGGGGGGCCAAGAGACCCAGTACTTC
CDR3 protein: CASRDEQGGQETQYF

clone size: few
V gene: TRBV30
D gene: TRBD1
J gene: TRBJ2-3
CDR3 DNA: TGTGCCTGGAACAGGGGAATTGCAGATACGCAGTATTTT
CDR3 protein: CAWNRGIADTQYF

clone size: -
V gene: TRBV19
D gene: TRBD2
J gene: TRBJ2-5
CDR3 DNA: TGTGCCAGTAGTATGGGGACTAGCCCGGAGACCCAGTACTTC
CDR3 protein: CASSMGTSPETQYF

clone size: -
V gene: TRBV12-5
D gene: -
J gene: TRBJ2-3
CDR3 DNA: TGTGCTAGTGGTTCGACATCAGATACGCAGTATTTT
CDR3 protein: CASGSTSDTQYF

clone size: -
V gene: TRBV30
D gene: -
J gene: TRBJ1-4
CDR3 DNA: TGTGCCTGGAGCCCGAGGGCAACTAATGAAAAACTGTTTTTT
CDR3 protein: CAWSPRATNEKLFF

clone size: -
V gene: TRBV25-1
D gene: -
J gene: TRBJ1-2
CDR3 DNA: TGTGCCAGCAGGGGGCACGGGCGCGGCTATGGCTACACCTTC
CDR3 protein: CASRGHGRGYGYTF

clone size: few
V gene: TRBV10-3
D gene: TRBD1
J gene: TRBJ2-2
CDR3 DNA: TGTGCCATCGGGACAGGCACGAACACCGGGGAGCTGTTTTTT
CDR3 protein: CAIGTGTNTGELFF

clone size: -
V gene: TRBV6-6
D gene: -
J gene: TRBJ1-1
CDR3 DNA: TGTGCCAGCGAACAGGGAGGGACTGAAGCTTTCTTT
CDR3 protein: CASEQGGTEAFF

clone size: -
V gene: TRBV7-9
D gene: -
J gene: TRBJ2-1
CDR3 DNA: TGTGCCAGCAGCCCGGACTCTCGGCTACAGTTCTTC
CDR3 protein: CASSPDSRLQFF

clone size: once
V gene: TRBV7-6
D gene: -
J gene: TRBJ2-1
CDR3 DNA: TGTGCCAGCAGCTTAGATTGGCGGGACCAGCAGTTCTTC
CDR3 protein: CASSLDWRDQQFF

clone size: -
V gene: TRBV30
D gene: TRBD1
J gene: TRBJ2-7
CDR3 DNA: TGTGCCTGGAATTCCGGACAGGGGGGTCCCTCAGCCTACGAGCAGTACTTC
CDR3 protein: CAWNSGQGGPSAYEQYF

clone size: few
V gene: TRBV28
D gene: -
J gene: TRBJ1-4
CDR3 DNA: TGTGCCAGCGCGCTTCGACTAGGGTGGCTGTTTTTT
CDR3 protein: CASALRLGWLFF

clone size: medium-sized
V gene: TRBV5-1
D gene: -
J gene: TRBJ2-2
CDR3 DNA: TGCGCCAGCAGCTTCACAGGGAGTGGCACCGGGGAGCTGTTTTTT
CDR3 protein: CASSFTGSGTGELFF

clone size: -
V gene: TRBV4-3
D gene: TRBD2
J gene: TRBJ2-2
CDR3 DNA: TGCGCCAGCAGCCAAGATACTAGCGGTTTCACCGGGGAGCTGTTTTTT
CDR3 protein: CASSQDTSGFTGELFF

clone size: -
V gene: TRBV7-9
D gene: TRBD2
J gene: TRBJ2-1
CDR3 DNA: TGTGCCAGCAGCCCGGGACTACTAATCAATGAGGAGCAGTTCTTC
CDR3 protein: CASSPGLLINEEQFF

clone size: once
V gene: TRBV7-6
D gene: -
J gene: TRBJ2-7
CDR3 DNA: TGTGCCAGCAGCTTAGCTCGGGGGTCCTACGAGCAGTACTTC
CDR3 protein: CASSLARGSYEQYF

clone size: -
V gene: TRBV29-1
D gene: -
J gene: TRBJ1-1
CDR3 DNA: TGCAGCGTTGAAGCATCCGGTCGCGGCACTGAAGCTTTCTTT
CDR3 protein: CSVEASGRGTEAFF

clone size: -
V gene: TRBV7-3
D gene: -
J gene: TRBJ1-1
CDR3 DNA: TGTGCCAGCAGCCCGGGGTATGGGGAAACTGAAGCTTTCTTT
CDR3 protein: CASSPGYGETEAFF

clone size: -
V gene: TRBV6-1
D gene: -
J gene: TRBJ2-7
CDR3 DNA: TGTGCCAGCATCGAGGGATACGAGCAGTACTTC
CDR3 protein: CASIEGYEQYF

clone size: -
V gene: TRBV27
D gene: -
J gene: TRBJ2-7
CDR3 DNA: TGTGCCAGCAGCCCCCTCCGGGACATACCGGCCAACACCTACGAGCAGTACTTC
CDR3 protein: CASSPLRDIPANTYEQYF

clone size: -
V gene: TRBV18
D gene: TRBD1
J gene: TRBJ2-7
CDR3 DNA: TGTGCCAGCTCACCACAAGAACAATTCCGGGACAGCTACTACGAGCAGTACTTC
CDR3 protein: CASSPQEQFRDSYYEQYF

clone size: -
V gene: TRBV30
D gene: -
J gene: TRBJ1-3
CDR3 DNA: TGTGCCTGGAGTGTAAAAAGGGATTCTAGAAGGGGGAACACCATATATTTT
CDR3 protein: CAWSVKRDSRRGNTIYF

clone size: -
V gene: TRBV6-5
D gene: -
J gene: TRBJ1-5
CDR3 DNA: TGTGCCAGCAGTTACTCGAGTAATAGCAATCAGCCCCAGCATTTT
CDR3 protein: CASSYSSNSNQPQHF

clone size: -
V gene: TRBV7-9
D gene: -
J gene: TRBJ2-7
CDR3 DNA: TGTGCCAGCAGCTTAGGCAGCTACGAGCAGTACTTC
CDR3 protein: CASSLGSYEQYF